This TCR beta chain was recorded in a study of blood T cell repertoires in COVID-19. Study at large: T cells, B-cell-depleted T cells, or PBMCs supplied cDNA or gDNA.

Source study methods: By means of reference gene primer amplification, nucleated cell counts were estimated. TCRdb keeps only in-frame clones here, not all; method: immunoSEQ multiplex PCR. From that table come the V and J calls and clone size; the DNA was used to work out D and trimming. The sample has about 270,000 clones, 65% to 90% seen once. Germline V gene lookup returns CDR1 LNHDA and CDR2 SQIVND (reference sequence). The V and J ends lost 2 bases and 6 bases respectively, with 10 bases between them. The CDR3 length is 13 residues. V gene TRBV19 combines with J gene TRBJ1-1, with D perhaps TRBD1 (6 bases). The sequencing sample was made of peripheral blood. The receptor comes from a woman aged 55-69 years with active or convalescent COVID-19. CDR3 nucleotide sequence: TGTGCCAGTAGTATATTGGCAGGGGCTGAAGCTTTCTTT. This translates into CASSILAGAEAFF. The whole variable domain, remainder taken from reference TRBV19 and TRBJ1-1, is DGGITQSPKYLFRKEGQNVTLSCEQNLNHDAMYWYRQDPGQGLRLIYYSQIVNDFQKGDIAEGYSVSREKKESFPLTVTSAQKNPTAFYLCASSILAGAEAFFGQGTRLTVV.